What follows are 9 T cell receptor beta chains derived from one specimen sequenced in a study of T cell responses to AZD1222 COVID-19 vaccine. Sequenced by immunoSEQ multiplex PCR; TCRdb stores in-frame clones only, minus some. The sample yields about 110,000 clones, roughly 91% seen once. The sequences come from peripheral blood, collected on day 0 of AZD1222 vaccination. These receptors all come from an adult in good health.

V usage is TRBV7-9 and J usage is TRBJ2-7; TRBD2 matches at 8 bases. Looked up from germline, CDR1 is SEHNR and CDR2 is FQNEAQ (reference sequence). The CDR3 sequence is 15 residues long. Germline trimming cut 5 bases from V and 3 bases from J; bases unmatched to any gene: 9. CDR3 residues: CASSPAGAGNYEQYF. DNA of the CDR3: TGTGCCAGCAGCCCAGCGGGAGCAGGAAACTACGAGCAGTACTTC.

The rearrangement uses TRBV28 and TRBJ2-7, with 9 bases matching TRBD2. Losses at the gene ends were 5 bases for V and 2 bases for J; bases not matched to a gene: 13. CDR3 length: 17 amino acids. Germline CDR1 reads MDHEN; CDR2 reads SYDVKM. This CDR3 is CASSPPQAGGSPYEQYF. The CDR3 DNA reads as TGTGCCAGCAGTCCCCCCCAGGCGGGAGGGTCTCCCTACGAGCAGTACTTC.

The chain couples TRBV27 to TRBJ2-7; 10 bases map to TRBD2. Looked up from germline, CDR1 is MNHEY and CDR2 is SMNVEV (reference sequence). V was clipped by 5 bases and J by 6 bases; unmatched bases: 7. The CDR3 runs 14 residues. The CDR3, as DNA: TGTGCCAGCAGTGAGCTAGCGGGAGCAGGCGAGCAGTACTTC. It is translated as CASSELAGAGEQYF.

The gene calls are TRBV18 and TRBJ1-2; a weak D match, TRBD1 (6 bases). This CDR3 contains 14 residues. Germline assignment: CDR1 KGHSH and CDR2 LQKENI. V lost 6 bases and J lost 8, with 19 bases in between. The CDR3 DNA sequence: TGTGCCAGCTCCCCAGGGGTAGGGACCTACGGCTACACCTTC. Encoded protein: CASSPGVGTYGYTF.

The rearrangement links TRBV7-4 to TRBJ1-4; 9 nucleotides line up with TRBD1. Germline lookup yields CDR1 SGHVT and CDR2 SQSDAQ. After removal of 5 bases from V and 2 bases from J, the junction contained 6 bases not matched to a gene. This CDR3 comprises 16 residues. For the CDR3, the DNA is TGTGCCAGCAGCATACGGGACAGGGTTACTAATGAAAAACTGTTTTTT. Translating it yields CASSIRDRVTNEKLFF.

The rearrangement links TRBV15 to TRBJ2-7; the match to TRBD2 covers 12 bases. Germline values: CDR1 LNHNV, CDR2 YYDKDF (reference sequence). Losses at the gene ends were 2 bases for V and 5 bases for J; bases not matched to a gene: 4. The CDR3 runs 15 residues. Here the CDR3 reads CATSRPSGRGNEQYF. DNA of the CDR3: TGTGCCACCAGCAGACCTAGCGGGAGGGGTAACGAGCAGTACTTC.

This clone was seen a handful of times. V gene TRBV19 combines with J gene TRBJ2-5; D may match TRBD1 or TRBD2 (5 bases each). Deletions cut 3 bases from V and 6 bases from J, with 11 bases between. CDR3 length: 13 amino acids. In germline, CDR1 is LNHDA, CDR2 SQIVND (reference sequence). The CDR3 sequence is CASSIAGAKTQYF. The CDR3 nucleotides are TGTGCCAGTAGTATCGCCGGGGCAAAGACCCAGTACTTC.

The chain combines TRBV11-2 with TRBJ2-1, with D possibly TRBD2 on 7 matching bases. With 4 bases removed from V and 10 bases from J, the gap between germline ends came to 17 bases. The CDR3 spans 14 residues. CDR1 SGHAT and CDR2 FQNNGV come from the germline V gene. CDR3 sequence: CASSWGRGYREQFF. DNA for the CDR3: TGTGCCAGCAGCTGGGGGAGGGGGTATAGAGAGCAGTTCTTC.

The chain combines TRBV6-1 with TRBJ2-7; the D gene is possibly TRBD2 (5 bases). The CDR3 sequence is 14 residues long. CDR1 is MNHNS and CDR2 is SASEGT in the germline V gene. Between the trimmed V and J ends, which lost 7 bases and 4 bases, there was a span of 17 bases. Written as DNA, the CDR3 is TGTGCCAGCAACTCCGCGAGGGATCTGTACGAGCAGTACTTC. Translating gives CASNSARDLYEQYF.